The next 30 T cell receptor beta chains were all read from a single sample in a study of T cells in Graves' hyperthyroidism and ophthalmopathy. Amplification of TCR beta CDR3 regions used RNA as the template. TCR CDR3 underwent first-round RT-PCR with the HTBI primer set. MiXCR, applied by TCRdb to the multiplex PCR reads, yields one record per CDR3 protein. The repertoire holds under 350,000 distinct CDR3 sequences, 15% to 20% seen once, with 49% in the top ten. Sequenced sample: blood. These receptors were obtained from a woman in her 50s with Graves' hyperthyroidism.

This chain uses TRBV12-3 or TRBV12-4 with TRBJ1-4, with D possibly matching TRBD1 (6 bases). With 6 bases removed from V and 8 bases from J, the gap between germline ends came to 16 bases. There are 14 residues in the CDR3. The CDR3 nucleotides read TGTGCCAGCAGACGAGGGGGGGAGGGCGAAAAACTGTTTTTT. Protein sequence: CASRRGGEGEKLFF.

In its sample, this clonotype was seen many times. This rearrangement joins TRBV20-1 to TRBJ1-6; weak D call: TRBD1 (6 bases). V lost 0 bases to trimming and J lost 3 bases, with 15 bases between them. The CDR3 runs 17 residues. Germline values: CDR1 DFQATT, CDR2 SNEGSKA (reference sequence). The DNA for the CDR3 is TGCAGTGCTAGAGATGGGCAGGGGACGTACTATAATTCACCCCTCCACTTT. Protein: CSARDGQGTYYNSPLHF.

The gene calls are TRBV6-2 or TRBV6-3 and TRBJ2-1; D perhaps matches TRBD1 (5 bases). V lost 0 bases to trimming and J lost 3 bases, with 12 bases between them. CDR1 and CDR2 (germline): MNHEY, SVGEGT. CDR3 length: 16 amino acids. Here the CDR3 reads CASSYSVRVDYNEQFF. The DNA of the CDR3 is TGTGCCAGCAGTTACTCTGTCAGGGTAGACTACAATGAGCAGTTCTTC.

This clonotype appeared many times. The DNA for the CDR3 is TGTGCCAGCAGTTACGGCGTACAGGGAAGCACTGAAGCTTTCTTT. As protein: CASSYGVQGSTEAFF. The J gene is TRBJ1-1, the V gene TRBV6-1; D may be TRBD1 (6 bases). V lost 5 bases and J 4 bases, leaving 17 bases between the germline ends. The CDR3 extends over 15 amino acids. Germline CDR1 reads MNHNS; CDR2 reads SASEGT.

The chain carries TRBV6-2 or TRBV6-3 and TRBJ2-4; TRBD2 matches at 7 bases. This CDR3 comprises 16 residues. Germline lookup yields CDR1 MNHEY and CDR2 SVGEGT. J lost 3 bases, V lost 1 base, and 6 bases had no gene match. The CDR3 bases are TGTGCCAGCAGTTACTGGGGGAGGGCCGGCAAAAACATTCAGTACTTC. It translates to CASSYWGRAGKNIQYF.

This clonotype showed up many times. The chain links TRBV13 to TRBJ2-5, with D unclear. The germline gives CDR1 PRHDT, CDR2 FYEKMQ (reference sequence). V lost 5 bases, J lost 5 bases, and 9 bases lay in between. The CDR3 is 12 residues long. The CDR3, as DNA: TGTGCCAGCAGCCCCCGCTTGGAGACCCAGTACTTC. It encodes CASSPRLETQYF.

The J gene is TRBJ2-1, the V gene TRBV6-1, with D possibly matching TRBD1 (5 bases). Between the trimmed V and J ends, which lost 7 bases and 5 bases, there was a span of 18 bases. CDR1 and CDR2 (germline): MNHNS, SASEGT. The CDR3 extends over 15 amino acids. The CDR3 bases are TGTGCCAGCACAGGGTGGAACCAGGATGACAATGAGCAGTTCTTC. It specifies CASTGWNQDDNEQFF.

J is TRBJ2-2 and V is TRBV10-1, with 8 bases lining up with TRBD1. There are 17 residues in the CDR3. V shed 0 bases, J shed 2 bases, and the junction held 5 bases outside the gene matches. Germline V CDR1 and CDR2: WNHNN, SYGVQD (reference sequence). CDR3 in DNA: TGCGCCAGCAGTGAGTCCGGGACAGGCCGAAACACCGGGGAGCTGTTTTTT. This encodes CASSESGTGRNTGELFF.

This clonotype occurred many times. This chain connects TRBV24-1 to TRBJ2-5; D is unclear. CDR1 is KGHDR, CDR2 SFDVKD, per germline. V lost 6 bases, J lost 2 bases, and 9 bases lay in between. This CDR3 spans 13 amino acids. CDR3 in DNA: TGTGCCACCAGTCACGCATCTCAAGAGACCCAGTACTTC. Its translation is CATSHASQETQYF.

The J gene is TRBJ2-3, the V gene TRBV7-9; 15 positions agree with TRBD2. V was clipped by 5 bases and J by 6 bases; unmatched bases: 6. The CDR3 consists of 16 residues. The germline V gene encodes CDR1 SEHNR and CDR2 FQNEAQ (reference sequence). CDR3 sequence (DNA): TGTGCCAGCAGCCCCAGAGGGACTAGCGGGGGGGATACGCAGTATTTT. This translates into CASSPRGTSGGDTQYF.

This clonotype was seen at least ten times. V usage is TRBV7-2 and J usage is TRBJ2-3; D call uncertain. Germline V gene data show CDR1 as SGHTA and CDR2 as FQGNSA. The CDR3 is 14 amino acids. Trimming stripped 1 base from V and 4 bases from J, with 9 bases between. CDR3 sequence: CASSLVLSPDTQYF. DNA of the CDR3: TGTGCCAGCAGCTTAGTACTGAGCCCAGATACGCAGTATTTT.

This clonotype has a count of ten or more. The genes are TRBV2 and TRBJ2-1; 11 nucleotides agree with TRBD1. Germline values: CDR1 SNHLY, CDR2 FYNNEI. This CDR3 has 15 residues. V shed 6 bases and J 4 bases; nucleotides not matched to a gene: 5. The CDR3 DNA is TGTGCCAGCAGCTACGGGACAGGGGGATACAATGAGCAGTTCTTC. This encodes CASSYGTGGYNEQFF.

This clonotype was detected a few times. As DNA, the CDR3 is TGCGCCAGCAGCTTGGGGACGGGGGGCAATAATTCACCCCTCCACTTT. Its protein is CASSLGTGGNNSPLHF. The chain combines TRBV5-1 with TRBJ1-6; D is possibly TRBD1 (6 bases). The ends were cut back, 0 bases at V and 5 bases at J, with 12 bases in the middle. Germline assignment: CDR1 SGHRS and CDR2 YFSETQ. The CDR3 contains 16 residues. The entire variable domain, with the rest obtained from reference TRBV5-1 and TRBJ1-6, is as follows: KAGVTQTPRYLIKTRGQQVTLSCSPISGHRSVSWYQQTPGQGLQFLFEYFSETQRNKGNFPGRFSGRQFSNSRSEMNVSTLELGDSALYLCASSLGTGGNNSPLHFGNGTRLTVT.

This clonotype was detected ten times or more. This chain joins TRBV3-1 and TRBJ2-2; D is ambiguous. The CDR3 extends over 14 amino acids. Germline CDR1 and CDR2: LGHDT and YNNKEL (reference sequence). Trimming removed 1 base at V and 3 bases at J, with 6 bases between. The CDR3 DNA follows: TGTGCCAGCAGCCAAGGCAGGTACACCGGGGAGCTGTTTTTT. This encodes CASSQGRYTGELFF.

This clonotype appeared a few times. This sequence joins TRBV6-5 and TRBJ1-2; D is possibly TRBD1 (6 bases). CDR1 MNHEY and CDR2 SVGAGI come from the germline V gene. The V and J ends lost 8 bases and 2 bases respectively, with 12 bases between them. The CDR3 contains 13 residues. The CDR3 is CASVTGTNYGYTF. The CDR3 bases are TGTGCCAGCGTTACCGGGACAAACTATGGCTACACCTTC.

This clonotype has a count of ten or more. This rearrangement joins TRBV7-9 to TRBJ2-1; a possible D gene is TRBD1 (5 bases). From germline, CDR1 is SEHNR and CDR2 FQNEAQ (reference sequence). V was clipped by 3 bases and J by 5 bases, with 11 bases between them. The CDR3 is made up of 14 amino acids. The CDR3 region is CASSFWGQNNEQFF. CDR3 coding DNA: TGTGCCAGCAGCTTCTGGGGCCAAAACAATGAGCAGTTCTTC.

This clonotype was observed at least ten times. This chain joins TRBV11-2 and TRBJ2-1; TRBD1 matches 9 bases. V was pared by 6 bases and J by 7 bases, with 4 bases of the junction left unmatched. The V gene's germline CDR1 is SGHAT and CDR2 FQNNGV. There are 13 residues in the CDR3. The CDR3 region is CASRRDRENEQFF. The CDR3 coding sequence is TGTGCCAGCAGACGGGACAGGGAGAATGAGCAGTTCTTC.

This clonotype was recorded many times. The J gene is TRBJ2-5, the V gene TRBV28, with no clear D. The CDR3 has 15 amino acids. The germline V and J ends were trimmed by 6 bases and 0 bases, with 14 bases remaining between them. In germline, CDR1 is MDHEN, CDR2 SYDVKM. The CDR3 loop is CASSRPPLDQETQYF. The CDR3 DNA reads TGTGCCAGCAGCCGCCCCCCCCTGGACCAAGAGACCCAGTACTTC.

This clonotype was seen a few times. The V call is TRBV6-5, the J call TRBJ1-1, with no clear D. Trimming shortened V by 0 bases and J by 2 bases, and 10 bases separated the two germline ends. This CDR3 has 15 residues. Germline values: CDR1 MNHEY, CDR2 SVGAGI. The CDR3: CASSYSIDPNTEAFF. The CDR3 bases are TGTGCCAGCAGTTACTCCATCGACCCAAACACTGAAGCTTTCTTT.

CDR3 residues: CASSYVGSGTYNEQFF. The DNA of the CDR3 is TGTGCCAGCAGTTACGTCGGTAGCGGGACCTACAATGAGCAGTTCTTC. J is TRBJ2-1 and V is TRBV6-5; 8 bases align to TRBD2. Germline values: CDR1 MNHEY, CDR2 SVGAGI. Germline trimming cut 2 bases from V and 2 bases from J; bases unmatched to any gene: 5. The CDR3 is 16 residues long.

This clonotype was seen repeatedly, ten times or more. This chain uses TRBV20-1 with TRBJ1-1; D uncertain. Per germline, CDR1 DFQATT and CDR2 SNEGSKA (reference sequence). V lost 5 bases and J lost 10, with 8 bases in between. The CDR3 covers 9 residues. The CDR3 DNA is TGCAGTGCTGCACGCGGAGCTTTCTTT. Its protein is CSAARGAFF.

The chain couples TRBV7-9 to TRBJ1-4; D remains unclear. V gave up 5 bases and J gave up 8 bases, with 15 bases separating them. Per the germline V gene, CDR1 is SEHNR and CDR2 is FQNEAQ (reference sequence). CDR3 length: 14 residues. CDR3: CASSPTGPREKLFF. DNA for the CDR3: TGTGCCAGCAGCCCGACGGGTCCCAGAGAAAAACTGTTTTTT.

The sample holds many counts of this clonotype. V and J are TRBV12-5 and TRBJ1-2; 7 bases match TRBD1. The CDR3 runs 14 residues. Trimming cost V 4 bases and J 5 bases; bases outside gene matches: 7. CDR1 and CDR2 (germline): LGHNT, FRNRAP. The CDR3 region has the DNA TGTGCTAGTGGTTCCCCCCGGGACAGATATGGCTACACCTTC. Translation: CASGSPRDRYGYTF.

This clonotype was observed many times. V usage is TRBV12-3 or TRBV12-4 and J usage is TRBJ1-1; D gene unclear. V was shortened by 7 bases and J by 1 base, with 10 bases between the two germline ends. This CDR3 is 13 amino acids long. The CDR3: CASTPRWNTEAFF. DNA of the CDR3: TGTGCCAGCACCCCCCGTTGGAACACTGAAGCTTTCTTT.

This sequence joins TRBV7-9 and TRBJ2-2; TRBD1 aligns across 8 bases. Germline lookup yields CDR1 SEHNR and CDR2 FQNEAQ (reference sequence). The CDR3 loop spans 17 amino acids. The V and J ends lost 1 base and 1 base, in that order; junction bases with no gene match: 5. The CDR3 region has the DNA TGTGCCAGCAGCTTAGTATTTGGGACAGGGAACACCGGGGAGCTGTTTTTT. Translating it yields CASSLVFGTGNTGELFF. Combining the CDR3 with reference TRBV7-9 and TRBJ2-2 gives the whole variable domain DTGVSQNPRHKITKRGQNVTFRCDPISEHNRLYWYRQTLGQGPEFLTYFQNEAQLEKSRLLSDRFSAERPKGSFSTLEIQRTEQGDSAMYLCASSLVFGTGNTGELFFGEGSRLTVL.

At least ten counts were recorded for this clonotype. The chain has TRBV2 and TRBJ1-1, with D possibly matching TRBD1 (6 bases). CDR3 length equals 14 residues. The germline V gene has CDR1 SNHLY and CDR2 FYNNEI. V lost 10 bases and J lost 1, with 16 bases in between. The CDR3 reads CATTRGPGNTEAFF. The CDR3 DNA follows: TGTGCCACCACCCGGGGGCCTGGGAACACTGAAGCTTTCTTT.

The gene calls are TRBV5-6 and TRBJ1-2, with a possible D match to TRBD1 (5 bases). The germline V gene has CDR1 SGHDT and CDR2 YYEEEE. The CDR3 consists of 13 residues. V was pared by 3 bases and J by 4 bases, with 10 bases between. The CDR3 region is CASSWRQSYGYTF. CDR3 bases: TGTGCCAGCAGCTGGCGACAGAGCTATGGCTACACCTTC.

V gene TRBV11-2 combines with J gene TRBJ2-3; possible D gene TRBD1, 5 bases. Trimming removed 7 bases from V and 4 bases from J, with 12 bases in between. This CDR3 region has 13 residues. Per the germline V gene, CDR1 is SGHAT and CDR2 is FQNNGV. CDR3 nucleotide sequence: TGTGCCAGCACCCCAAGGGGTGCAGATACGCAGTATTTT. It specifies CASTPRGADTQYF.

The sample holds a few counts of this clonotype. This sequence joins TRBV20-1 and TRBJ2-5, with D perhaps matching TRBD1 (5 bases). V was shortened by 3 bases and J by 4 bases, with 9 bases between the two germline ends. This CDR3 region has 12 residues. Germline V gene data show CDR1 as DFQATT and CDR2 as SNEGSKA (reference sequence). The CDR3 sequence is CSASKRGETQYF. CDR3 in DNA: TGCAGTGCTAGTAAAAGGGGAGAGACCCAGTACTTC.

Note on this clonotype: The junction departs from germline at one end; a sequencing error may be responsible. The chain uses TRBV25-1 and TRBJ1-2; D not certain. CDR3 size: 12 residues. CDR1 and CDR2 from the germline V gene are MGHDK and SYGVNS. In nucleotides, the CDR3 is TGTGCCAGCTGTGATGGGTTTGGTGGCTACACCTTC. Protein: CASCDGFGGYTF.